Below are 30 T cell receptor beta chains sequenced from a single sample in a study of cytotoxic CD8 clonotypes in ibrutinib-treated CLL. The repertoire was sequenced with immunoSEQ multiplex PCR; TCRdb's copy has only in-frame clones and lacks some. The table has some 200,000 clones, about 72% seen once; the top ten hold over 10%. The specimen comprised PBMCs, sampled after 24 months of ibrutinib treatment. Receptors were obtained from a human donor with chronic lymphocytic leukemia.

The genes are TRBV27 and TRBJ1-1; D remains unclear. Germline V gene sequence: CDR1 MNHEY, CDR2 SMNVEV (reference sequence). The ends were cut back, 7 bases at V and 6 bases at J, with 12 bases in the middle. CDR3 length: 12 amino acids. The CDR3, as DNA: TGTGCCAGCACCAGTGAGGGCTCTGAAGCTTTCTTT. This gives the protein CASTSEGSEAFF.

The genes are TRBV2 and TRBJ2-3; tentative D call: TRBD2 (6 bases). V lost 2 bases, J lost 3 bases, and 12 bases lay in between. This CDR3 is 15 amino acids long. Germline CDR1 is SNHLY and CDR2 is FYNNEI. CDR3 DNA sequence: TGTGCCAGCAGTGAACGGGTGGGAGGAACAGATACGCAGTATTTT. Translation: CASSERVGGTDTQYF.

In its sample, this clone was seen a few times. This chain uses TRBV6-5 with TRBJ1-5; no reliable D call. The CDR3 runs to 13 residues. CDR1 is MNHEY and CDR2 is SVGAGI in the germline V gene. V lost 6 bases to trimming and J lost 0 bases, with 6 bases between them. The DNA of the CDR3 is TGTGCCAGCAGGCGGAATAGCAATCAGCCCCAGCATTTT. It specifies CASRRNSNQPQHF.

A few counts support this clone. The CDR3 loop is CASSLSAGITVTEAFF. The CDR3 nucleotides are TGTGCCAGCAGCTTGAGTGCAGGGATCACGGTTACTGAAGCTTTCTTT. This chain uses TRBV5-4 with TRBJ1-1; weak D call: TRBD1 (5 bases). The V gene lost 1 base and the J gene lost 5 bases, with 18 bases spanning the gap. From germline, CDR1 is SGHNT and CDR2 YYREEE (reference sequence). The CDR3 consists of 16 residues.

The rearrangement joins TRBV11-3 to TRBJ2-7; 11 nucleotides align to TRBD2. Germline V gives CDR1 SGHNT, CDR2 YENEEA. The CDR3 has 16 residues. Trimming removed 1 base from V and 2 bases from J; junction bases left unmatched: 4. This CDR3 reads CASSLGLAGGTYEQYF. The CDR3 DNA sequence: TGTGCCAGCAGCTTAGGGCTAGCGGGAGGAACCTACGAGCAGTACTTC.

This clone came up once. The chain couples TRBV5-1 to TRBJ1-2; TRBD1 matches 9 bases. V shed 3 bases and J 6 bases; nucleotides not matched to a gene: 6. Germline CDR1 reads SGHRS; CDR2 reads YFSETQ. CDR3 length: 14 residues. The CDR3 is CASSSRTGGDGYTF. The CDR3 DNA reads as TGCGCCAGCAGCTCCCGAACAGGGGGCGATGGCTACACCTTC.

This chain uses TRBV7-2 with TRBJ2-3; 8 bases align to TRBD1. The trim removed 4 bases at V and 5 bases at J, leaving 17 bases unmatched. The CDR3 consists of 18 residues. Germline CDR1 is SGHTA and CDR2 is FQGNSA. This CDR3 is CASSSGQAYHGGGDTQYF. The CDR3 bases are TGTGCCAGCAGCTCGGGACAGGCTTACCATGGAGGCGGAGATACGCAGTATTTT.

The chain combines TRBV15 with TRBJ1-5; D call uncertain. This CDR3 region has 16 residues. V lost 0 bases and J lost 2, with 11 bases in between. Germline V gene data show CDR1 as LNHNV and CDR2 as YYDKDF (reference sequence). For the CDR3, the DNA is TGTGCCACCAGCAGAGATACTAGGCCAGGCAATCAGCCCCAGCATTTT. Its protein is CATSRDTRPGNQPQHF.

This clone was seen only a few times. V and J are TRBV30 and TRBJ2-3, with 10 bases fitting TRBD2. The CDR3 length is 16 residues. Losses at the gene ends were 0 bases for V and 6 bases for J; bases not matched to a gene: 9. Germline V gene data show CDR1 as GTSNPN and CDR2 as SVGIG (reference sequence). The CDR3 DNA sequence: TGTGCCTGGAGTGTAGAGCTAGCGGGAGATGTCGATACGCAGTATTTT. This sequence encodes CAWSVELAGDVDTQYF.

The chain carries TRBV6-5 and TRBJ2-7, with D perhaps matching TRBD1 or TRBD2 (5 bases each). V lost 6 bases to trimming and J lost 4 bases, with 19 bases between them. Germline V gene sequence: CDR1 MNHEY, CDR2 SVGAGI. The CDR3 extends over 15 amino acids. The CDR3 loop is CASRPSGTLLYEQYF. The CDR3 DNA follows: TGTGCCAGCAGACCCTCTGGGACGCTACTATACGAGCAGTACTTC.

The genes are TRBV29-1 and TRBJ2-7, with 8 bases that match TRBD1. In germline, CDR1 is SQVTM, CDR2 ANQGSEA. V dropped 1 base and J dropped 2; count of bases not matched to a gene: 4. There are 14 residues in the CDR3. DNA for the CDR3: TGCAGCGTTGAAGCCGGGACAGGAACCTACGAGCAGTACTTC. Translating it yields CSVEAGTGTYEQYF.

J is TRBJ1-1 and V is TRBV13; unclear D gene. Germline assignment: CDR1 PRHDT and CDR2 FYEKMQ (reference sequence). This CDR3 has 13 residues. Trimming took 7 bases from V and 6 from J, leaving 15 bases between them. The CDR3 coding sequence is TGTGCCAGCATTAGTCGGGGTATGGCTGAAGCTTTCTTT. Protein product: CASISRGMAEAFF.

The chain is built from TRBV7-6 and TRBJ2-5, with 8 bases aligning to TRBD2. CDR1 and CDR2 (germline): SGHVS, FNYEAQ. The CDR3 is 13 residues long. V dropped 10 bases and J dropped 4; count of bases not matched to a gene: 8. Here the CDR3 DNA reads TGTGCCATCGGGGGGGCAAGTCGAGAGACCCAGTACTTC. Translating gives CAIGGASRETQYF. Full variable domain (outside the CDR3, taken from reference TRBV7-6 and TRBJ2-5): GAGVSQSPRYKVTKRGQDVALRCDPISGHVSLYWYRQALGQGPEFLTYFNYEAQQDKSGLPNDRFSAERPEGSISTLTIQRTEQRDSAMYRCAIGGASRETQYFGPGTRLLVL.

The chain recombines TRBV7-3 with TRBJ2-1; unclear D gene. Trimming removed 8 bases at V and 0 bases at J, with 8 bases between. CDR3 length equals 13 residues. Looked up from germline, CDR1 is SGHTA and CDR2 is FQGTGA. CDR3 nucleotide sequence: TGTGCCAGCGGCCTCAGCTCCTACAATGAGCAGTTCTTC. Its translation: CASGLSSYNEQFF.

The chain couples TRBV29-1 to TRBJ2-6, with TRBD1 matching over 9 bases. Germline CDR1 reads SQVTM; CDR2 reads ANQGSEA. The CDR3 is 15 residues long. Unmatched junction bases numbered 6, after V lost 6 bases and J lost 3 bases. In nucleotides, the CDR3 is TGCAGCGTGGGGACAGGGAGTGGTGGGGCCAACGTCCTGACTTTC. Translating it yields CSVGTGSGGANVLTF.

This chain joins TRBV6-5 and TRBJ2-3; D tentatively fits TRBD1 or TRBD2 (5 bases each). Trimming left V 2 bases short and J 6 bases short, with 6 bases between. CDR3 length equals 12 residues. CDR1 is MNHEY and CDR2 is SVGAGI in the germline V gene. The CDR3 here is CASSYEGDTQYF. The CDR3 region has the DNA TGTGCCAGCAGTTACGAGGGGGATACGCAGTATTTT.

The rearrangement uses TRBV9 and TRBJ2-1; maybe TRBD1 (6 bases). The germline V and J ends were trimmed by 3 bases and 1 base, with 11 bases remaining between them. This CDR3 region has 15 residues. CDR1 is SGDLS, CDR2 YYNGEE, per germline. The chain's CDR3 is CASSGRQESYNEQFF. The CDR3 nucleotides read TGTGCCAGCAGCGGCCGACAGGAGTCCTACAATGAGCAGTTCTTC.

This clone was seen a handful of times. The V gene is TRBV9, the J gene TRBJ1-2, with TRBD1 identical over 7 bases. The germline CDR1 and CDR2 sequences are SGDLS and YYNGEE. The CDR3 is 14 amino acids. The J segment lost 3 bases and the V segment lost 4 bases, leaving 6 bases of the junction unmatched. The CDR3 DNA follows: TGTGCCAGCAGCCGAAACGACAGGGACTATGGCTACACCTTC. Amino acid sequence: CASSRNDRDYGYTF.

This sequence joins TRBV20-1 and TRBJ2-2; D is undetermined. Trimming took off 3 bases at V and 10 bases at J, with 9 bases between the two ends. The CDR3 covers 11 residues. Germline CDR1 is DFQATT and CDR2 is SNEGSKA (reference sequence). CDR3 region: CSARPLVELFF. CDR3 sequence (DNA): TGCAGTGCTAGGCCGTTAGTGGAGCTGTTTTTT.

The CDR3, as DNA: TGTGCCAGCAGCTCGAGCCGCCAGCCGAACTATGGCTACACCTTC. It encodes CASSSSRQPNYGYTF. The chain combines TRBV5-4 with TRBJ1-2; no clear D gene. Germline CDR1 is SGHNT and CDR2 is YYREEE (reference sequence). This CDR3 is built from 15 residues. The V gene lost 3 bases and the J gene lost 2 bases, with 14 bases spanning the gap.

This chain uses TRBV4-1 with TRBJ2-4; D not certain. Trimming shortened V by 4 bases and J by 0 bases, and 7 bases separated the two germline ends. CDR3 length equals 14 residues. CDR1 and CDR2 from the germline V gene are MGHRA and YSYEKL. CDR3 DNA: TGCGCCAGCAGCCGGTCCCTAGCCAAAAACATTCAGTACTTC. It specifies CASSRSLAKNIQYF.

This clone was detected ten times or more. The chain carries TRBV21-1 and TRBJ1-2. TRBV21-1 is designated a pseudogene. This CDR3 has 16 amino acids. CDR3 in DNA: TGTGCCAGCAGCGCCAATTCGAAGGATTTTGTCTATGGCTACACCTTC. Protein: CASSANSKDFVYGYTF.

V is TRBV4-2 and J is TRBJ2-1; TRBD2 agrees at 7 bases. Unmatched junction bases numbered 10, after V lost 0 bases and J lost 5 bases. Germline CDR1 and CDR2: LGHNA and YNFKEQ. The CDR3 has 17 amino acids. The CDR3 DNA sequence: TGTGCCAGCAGCCAAGATAGAGGGGCTAGCGGAAACAATGAGCAGTTCTTC. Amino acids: CASSQDRGASGNNEQFF.

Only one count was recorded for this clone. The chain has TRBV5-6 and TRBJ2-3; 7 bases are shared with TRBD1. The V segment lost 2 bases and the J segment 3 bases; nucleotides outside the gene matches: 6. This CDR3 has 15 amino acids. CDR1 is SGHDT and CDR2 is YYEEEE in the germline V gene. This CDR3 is CASSLGDRVTDTQYF. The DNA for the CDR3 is TGTGCCAGCAGCTTAGGAGACAGGGTTACAGATACGCAGTATTTT.

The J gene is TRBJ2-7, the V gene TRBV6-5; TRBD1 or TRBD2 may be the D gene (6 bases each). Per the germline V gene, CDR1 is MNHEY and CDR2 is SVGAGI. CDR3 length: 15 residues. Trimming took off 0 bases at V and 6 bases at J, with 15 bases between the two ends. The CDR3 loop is CASSYSQGLLREQYF. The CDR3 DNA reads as TGTGCCAGCAGTTACTCACAGGGACTCCTACGCGAGCAGTACTTC.

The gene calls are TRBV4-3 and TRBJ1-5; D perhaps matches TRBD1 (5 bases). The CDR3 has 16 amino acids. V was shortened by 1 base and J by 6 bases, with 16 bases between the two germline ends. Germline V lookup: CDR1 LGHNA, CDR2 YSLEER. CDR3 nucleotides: TGCGCCAGCAGCCAAGGGTACAGGCAGGGTGGTCAGCCCCAGCATTTT. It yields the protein CASSQGYRQGGQPQHF.

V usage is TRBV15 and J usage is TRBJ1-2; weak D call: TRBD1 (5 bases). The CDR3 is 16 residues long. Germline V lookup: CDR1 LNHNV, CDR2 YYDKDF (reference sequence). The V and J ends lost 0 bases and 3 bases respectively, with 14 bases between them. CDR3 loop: CATSRDGRGTYYGYTF. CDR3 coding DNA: TGTGCCACCAGCAGAGACGGCCGGGGGACTTACTATGGCTACACCTTC.

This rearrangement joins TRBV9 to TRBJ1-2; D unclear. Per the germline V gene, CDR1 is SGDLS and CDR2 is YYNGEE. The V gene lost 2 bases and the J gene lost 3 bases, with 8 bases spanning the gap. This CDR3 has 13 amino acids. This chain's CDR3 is CASSVNSDYGYTF. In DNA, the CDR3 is TGTGCCAGCAGCGTCAACAGCGACTATGGCTACACCTTC.

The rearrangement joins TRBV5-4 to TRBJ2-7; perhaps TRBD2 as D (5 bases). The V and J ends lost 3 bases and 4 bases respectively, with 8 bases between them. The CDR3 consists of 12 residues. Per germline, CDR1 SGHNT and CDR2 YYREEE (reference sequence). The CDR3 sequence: CASSSTTYEQYF. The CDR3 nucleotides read TGTGCCAGCAGCTCGACTACTTACGAGCAGTACTTC.

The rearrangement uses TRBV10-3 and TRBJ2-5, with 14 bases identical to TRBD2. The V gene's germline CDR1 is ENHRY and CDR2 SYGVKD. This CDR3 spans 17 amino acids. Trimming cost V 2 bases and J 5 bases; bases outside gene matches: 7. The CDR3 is CAISEAGTSGSRETQYF. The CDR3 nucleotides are TGTGCCATCAGTGAGGCGGGGACTAGCGGGAGTCGGGAGACCCAGTACTTC.